What follows are 5 T cell receptor beta chains derived from one specimen sequenced in a study of regulatory T cells in long-lasting Graves disease. Time point in this sample: newly diagnosed GD, antithyroid drugs for less than 3 months. Researchers made the TCR library from RNA that was extracted from PBMCs. According to the study, TCR beta libraries were built with iRepertoire HTBI primers and CDR3-region Arm-PCR. TCRdb re-analysed the multiplex PCR reads in MiXCR, keeping a single row per CDR3 protein. Among some 220,000 distinct CDR3 sequences, roughly a fifth were seen once, and the ten largest hold 12%. These records were also assigned to another study, of T cells in Graves' hyperthyroidism and ophthalmopathy.

This material consisted of peripheral blood mononuclear cells (PBMCs), taken at new diagnosis, from a patient treated with antithyroid drugs. These receptors all come from a woman aged 25 to 39 with Graves disease.

This clonotype was recorded at least ten times. J is TRBJ2-2 and V is TRBV29-1; D unresolved. The CDR3 runs 13 residues. Looked up from germline, CDR1 is SQVTM and CDR2 is ANQGSEA. With 1 base removed from V and 7 bases from J, the gap between germline ends came to 10 bases. This CDR3 reads CSVEVTGYGELFF. Written as DNA, the CDR3 is TGCAGCGTTGAAGTAACGGGCTACGGGGAGCTGTTTTTT.

This clonotype was observed many times. The chain carries TRBV6-5 and TRBJ2-7; TRBD2 aligns across 10 bases. Germline lookup yields CDR1 MNHEY and CDR2 SVGAGI. The CDR3 covers 17 residues. The ends lost 0 bases at V and 1 base at J; junction bases unmatched: 6. CDR3 coding DNA: TGTGCCAGCAGTTACTCCCTAGCGGGAGTTTCATCCTACGAGCAGTACTTC. Amino acid sequence: CASSYSLAGVSSYEQYF.

Concerning this clonotype: It differs at one base from a far larger clone, so likely a read error. The chain joins TRBV7-3 to TRBJ1-6, with TRBD1 identical over 8 bases. From germline, CDR1 is SGHTA and CDR2 FQGTGA. CDR3 length: 16 amino acids. CDR3 nucleotides: TGTGCCGGCAGCTTAGCAGGGGGCCCGAAAAATTCACCCCTCCACTTT. As protein: CAGSLAGGPKNSPLHF.

This clonotype was counted many times. The CDR3 is CAWSLGHRPNQPQHF. DNA for the CDR3: TGTGCCTGGAGTCTAGGACACCGGCCCAATCAGCCCCAGCATTTT. This rearrangement joins TRBV30 to TRBJ1-5; tentatively, D is TRBD1 (5 bases). CDR1 GTSNPN and CDR2 SVGIG come from the germline V gene (reference sequence). V lost 2 bases to trimming and J lost 3 bases, with 14 bases between them. The CDR3 is 15 amino acids. The full variable domain, its missing parts supplied by reference TRBV30 and TRBJ1-5, is SQTIHQWPATLVQPVGSPLSLECTVEGTSNPNLYWYRQAAGRGLQLLFYSVGIGQISSEVPQNLSASRPQDRQFILSSKKLLLSDSGFYLCAWSLGHRPNQPQHFGDGTRLSIL.

This clonotype has a count of ten or more. This sequence joins TRBV11-3 and TRBJ1-1; 7 nucleotides agree with TRBD1. Germline V gene lookup returns CDR1 SGHNT and CDR2 YENEEA. This CDR3 comprises 15 residues. V dropped 5 bases and J dropped 2; count of bases not matched to a gene: 8. This chain's CDR3 is CASSRSRGGNTEAFF. CDR3 DNA: TGTGCCAGCAGCCGGTCTCGAGGGGGCAACACTGAAGCTTTCTTT.